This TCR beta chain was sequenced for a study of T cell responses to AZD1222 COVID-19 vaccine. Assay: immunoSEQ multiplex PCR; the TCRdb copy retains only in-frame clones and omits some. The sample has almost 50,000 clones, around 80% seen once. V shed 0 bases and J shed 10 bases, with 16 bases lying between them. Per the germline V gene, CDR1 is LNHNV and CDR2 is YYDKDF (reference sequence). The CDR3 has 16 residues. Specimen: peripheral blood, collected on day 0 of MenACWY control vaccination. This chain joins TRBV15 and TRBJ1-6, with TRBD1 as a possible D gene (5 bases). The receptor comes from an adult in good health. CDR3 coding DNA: TGTGCCACCAGCAGAGATGGGGGGGTTACAGGCTCACCCCTCCACTTT. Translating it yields CATSRDGGVTGSPLHF. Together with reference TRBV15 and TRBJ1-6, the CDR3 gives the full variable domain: DAMVIQNPRYQVTQFGKPVTLSCSQTLNHNVMYWYQQKSSQAPKLLFHYYDKDFNNEADTPDNFQSRRPNTSFCFLDIRSPGLGDTAMYLCATSRDGGVTGSPLHFGNGTRLTVT.